Listed below are T cell receptor beta chains from one sample, sequenced in a study of T-cell memory formation after mild COVID-19. Using its own MiXCR run on the 5' RACE reads, TCRdb lists one record per CDR3 protein. The sample yields approximately 40,000 distinct CDR3 sequences, roughly 11% seen once. Sequenced material: PBMCs or a T cell subset sorted from them (not recorded which). The receptors stem from a man between 18 and 29 years old who had mild COVID-19 (a few samples of this study predate the infection). Cell type and time point are not known. The CDR3 runs from the conserved cysteine through the conserved F or W. A D gene is named only where the DNA matches it firmly. The listing skips clone size in some rows; elsewhere it reads once, few, many or a size class.

>medium-sized|TRBV28|TRBD1|13|TRBJ2-7
CASSPGQTYEQYF
TGTGCCAGCAGCCCGGGACAGACCTACGAGCAGTACTTC
>once|TRBV6-6|-|12|TRBJ2-3
CASTRGTDTQYF
TGTGCCAGCACGAGGGGCACAGATACGCAGTATTTT
>many|TRBV4-1|TRBD2|19|TRBJ2-3
CASSQPGRRGAGGSDTQYF
TGCGCCAGCAGCCAACCAGGGAGAAGAGGAGCGGGGGGTTCAGATACGCAGTATTTT
>-|TRBV7-9|-|13|TRBJ1-1
CASSWGAGPEAFF
TGTGCCAGCAGCTGGGGGGCAGGGCCTGAAGCTTTCTTT
>-|TRBV7-2|-|14|TRBJ1-4
CASSFGFPNEKLFF
TGTGCCAGCAGCTTCGGTTTTCCCAATGAAAAACTGTTTTTT
>many|TRBV10-3|TRBD1|16|TRBJ1-4
CAISEGQGPNGEKLFF
TGTGCCATCAGTGAGGGACAGGGACCTAACGGTGAAAAACTGTTTTTT
>few|TRBV5-6|-|15|TRBJ1-4
CASSWVGFAEEKLFF
TGTGCCAGCAGCTGGGTGGGGTTCGCGGAGGAAAAACTGTTTTTT
>many|TRBV20-1|-|12|TRBJ1-2
CSAWPASRGPSF
TGCAGTGCTTGGCCCGCTAGTAGGGGACCCTCCTTC
>-|TRBV4-2|TRBD1|14|TRBJ2-5
CASSTRDSQETQYF
TGTGCCAGCAGCACACGGGACAGCCAAGAGACCCAGTACTTC
>many|TRBV9|-|17|TRBJ1-1
CASSVVILQGFDTEAFF
TGTGCCAGCAGCGTAGTAATCTTACAGGGTTTCGACACTGAAGCTTTCTTT
>-|TRBV12-3/TRBV12-4|TRBD2|15|TRBJ2-1
CASSPLAGGLGQEFF
TGTGCCAGCAGTCCATTAGCGGGAGGGTTAGGTCAGGAGTTCTTC
>many|TRBV5-1|TRBD2|15|TRBJ2-5
CASSLAGLAEETQYF
TGCGCCAGCAGCTTGGCCGGACTAGCGGAAGAGACCCAGTACTTC
>many|TRBV5-1|-|12|TRBJ2-5
CASSQGRETQYF
TGCGCCAGCAGCCAAGGGCGGGAGACCCAGTACTTC
>many|TRBV5-1|-|14|TRBJ2-5
CASSWPVGQETQYF
TGCGCCAGCAGCTGGCCCGTAGGCCAAGAGACCCAGTACTTC
>many|TRBV10-3|-|14|TRBJ2-1
CAISVGITYNEQFF
TGTGCCATCAGTGTGGGGATCACCTACAATGAGCAGTTCTTC
>few|TRBV7-2|-|13|TRBJ2-7
CASSLVVGLEQYF
TGTGCCAGCAGCTTAGTGGTAGGCCTCGAGCAGTACTTC
>many|TRBV6-4|TRBD2|13|TRBJ2-3
CASSERGTDTQYF
TGTGCCAGCAGTGAGCGGGGGACAGATACGCAGTATTTT
>-|TRBV20-1|-|13|TRBJ2-5
CSARLAAPETQYF
TGCAGTGCTAGGCTAGCTGCCCCAGAGACCCAGTACTTC
>many|TRBV10-3|-|12|TRBJ2-1
CAIRTLGPEQFF
TGTGCCATCAGGACCCTAGGTCCTGAGCAGTTCTTC
>many|TRBV7-6|-|15|TRBJ2-2
CASSGPDHNTGELFF
TGTGCCAGCAGCGGGCCGGACCATAACACCGGGGAGCTGTTTTTT
>many|TRBV18|-|15|TRBJ1-1
CASSPARQPNTEAFF
TGTGCCAGCTCACCAGCGAGACAGCCGAACACTGAAGCTTTCTTT
>many|TRBV19|TRBD1|16|TRBJ1-5
CASSTGGVPVNQPQHF
TGTGCCAGTAGTACAGGGGGGGTCCCTGTCAATCAGCCCCAGCATTTT
>many|TRBV20-1|TRBD2|14|TRBJ2-5
CSARGLAGVETQYF
TGCAGTGCTAGAGGACTAGCGGGGGTAGAGACCCAGTACTTC
>many|TRBV9|TRBD1|16|TRBJ2-5
CASSSNRGTGVETQYF
TGTGCCAGCAGCTCTAACCGCGGGACAGGGGTAGAGACCCAGTACTTC
>many|TRBV5-4|-|15|TRBJ2-1
CASSLQGVTYNEQFF
TGTGCCAGCAGCTTGCAAGGCGTGACCTACAATGAGCAGTTCTTC
>many|TRBV5-4|TRBD2|12|TRBJ2-5
CASSPGGETQYF
TGTGCCAGCAGCCCGGGGGGTGAGACCCAGTACTTC
>many|TRBV7-2|-|13|TRBJ2-3
CASSSRSADTQYF
TGTGCCAGCAGCTCTCGGAGCGCAGATACGCAGTATTTT
>many|TRBV4-1|-|17|TRBJ2-4
CASSQPMAGVAKNIQYF
TGCGCCAGCAGCCAACCTATGGCAGGGGTAGCCAAAAACATTCAGTACTTC
>many|TRBV20-1|TRBD1|12|TRBJ1-5
CSAQGGNQPQHF
TGCAGTGCACAGGGGGGCAATCAGCCCCAGCATTTT
>many|TRBV4-1|-|17|TRBJ1-2
CASSLIGGRGTNYGYTF
TGCGCCAGCAGCCTTATCGGGGGCAGGGGAACTAACTATGGCTACACCTTC
>many|TRBV6-5|TRBD1|19|TRBJ1-6
CASSYAIRTGWGGNSPLHF
TGTGCCAGCAGTTACGCTATTAGGACAGGGTGGGGGGGTAATTCACCCCTCCACTTT
>few|TRBV6-1|TRBD1|15|TRBJ2-2
CASSDGQGGPGELFF
TGTGCCAGCAGTGATGGACAGGGGGGGCCCGGGGAGCTGTTTTTT
>many|TRBV4-1|-|13|TRBJ2-1
CASSRGPLNEQFF
TGCGCCAGCAGCCGCGGCCCCCTCAATGAGCAGTTCTTC
>-|TRBV29-1|-|14|TRBJ2-7
CSVVIQRAAYEQYF
TGCAGCGTTGTAATCCAGCGGGCAGCCTACGAGCAGTACTTC
>many|TRBV12-3/TRBV12-4|TRBD1|17|TRBJ2-7
CASSSGTGGLRSYEQYF
TGTGCCAGCAGTTCGGGGACAGGGGGTCTACGCTCCTACGAGCAGTACTTC
>many|TRBV10-3|-|18|TRBJ1-6
CAISDPTATLIPNSALHF
TGTGCCATCAGTGACCCGACAGCTACCCTAATTCCCAATTCGGCCCTCCACTTT
>few|TRBV6-6|-|15|TRBJ1-4
CASSDSGTISEKLFF
TGTGCCAGCAGCGACTCCGGGACGATTAGTGAAAAACTGTTTTTT
>few|TRBV20-1|TRBD1|14|TRBJ1-3
CSAPDRGSGNTIYF
TGCAGTGCTCCTGACAGGGGGTCCGGAAACACCATATATTTT
>many|TRBV11-2|-|14|TRBJ2-2
CASAPSFQSGELFF
TGTGCCAGCGCGCCCAGCTTCCAGTCCGGGGAGCTGTTTTTT
>-|TRBV5-5|-|13|TRBJ1-2
CASSAGQRYGYTF
TGTGCCAGCAGCGCAGGGCAGCGCTATGGCTACACCTTC
>many|TRBV5-1|TRBD2|16|TRBJ2-1
CASSLRSGGAVGEQFF
TGCGCCAGCAGCTTGAGGTCGGGGGGGGCCGTTGGTGAGCAGTTCTTC
>many|TRBV19|TRBD2|14|TRBJ2-7
CASSMQRGNYEQYF
TGTGCCAGTAGTATGCAGCGGGGGAACTACGAGCAGTACTTC
>many|TRBV28|TRBD1|13|TRBJ1-5
CASRQGADQPQHF
TGTGCCAGCAGACAGGGGGCTGATCAGCCCCAGCATTTT
>few|TRBV10-3|-|13|TRBJ2-7
CAISDRQDYEQYF
TGTGCCATCAGTGACCGACAGGACTACGAGCAGTACTTC
>few|TRBV2|-|13|TRBJ1-1
CASEGIPNTEAFF
TGTGCCAGCGAGGGTATCCCGAACACTGAAGCTTTCTTT
>medium-sized|TRBV5-1|TRBD2|14|TRBJ2-5
CASRTGLAGQTQYF
TGCGCCAGCAGGACCGGACTAGCGGGCCAGACCCAGTACTTC
>many|TRBV10-3|-|14|TRBJ2-2
CAISGLGNTGELFF
TGTGCCATCAGTGGCTTGGGGAACACCGGGGAGCTGTTTTTT
>many|TRBV6-2/TRBV6-3|TRBD1|15|TRBJ2-3
CASSYGDRDTDTQYF
TGTGCCAGCAGTTACGGAGACAGGGATACAGATACGCAGTATTTT